Given below is one T cell receptor beta chain in context. Its cognate antigen is unknown. This entry belongs to a study of T cell responses to AZD1222 COVID-19 vaccine. Points from the study as a whole: Baseline antibody screening turned up just a handful of seropositive AZD1222 recipients. Clonal diversity was possibly underestimated, and the donors were mostly white British, with more females. Regions left unmutated in variants are reportedly the target of nearly half of spike-specific TCRs.

The CDR3 runs 19 residues. Per the germline V gene, CDR1 is MNHEY and CDR2 is SMNVEV (reference sequence). V lost 1 base and J lost 7, with 23 bases in between. Pooled in the analysis were second doses at about 4 or about 12 weeks. TCRdb's table, derived via immunoSEQ multiplex PCR, lists solely in-frame clones and lacks some. The sample holds 110,000 or so clones, roughly nine tenths seen once. Sample: peripheral blood, taken 28 days after the second AZD1222 dose. The receptor comes from an adult who received the AZD1222 COVID-19 vaccine. This chain uses TRBV27 with TRBJ1-6; D not certain. The CDR3 coding sequence is TGTGCCAGCAGTTTATTGGTAGGCGACCCCTCCCTTTGGAATTCACCCCTCCACTTT. Its protein is CASSLLVGDPSLWNSPLHF.